Listed below are T cell receptor beta chains from one sample, sequenced in a study of blood T cell repertoires in COVID-19. The assay was immunoSEQ multiplex PCR, and TCRdb's table has in-frame clones only and misses some. The sample yields under 250,000 clones, about 89% seen once. Sequences were obtained from peripheral blood. The receptors derive from a woman aged 40 to 50 with acute or convalescent COVID-19. Each CDR3 is given without its conserved first and last residue. Size values are once, few and many counts, or a class for expanded clones, and some rows have none.

V gene	clone size	CDR3 length	J gene	CDR3 protein
TRBV5-1	-	15	TRBJ2-3	ASSPRGLAGSTDTQY
TRBV4-2	-	12	TRBJ1-2	ASSQVDREEGYT
TRBV11-2	-	13	TRBJ1-1	ASSLEGATSTEAF
TRBV5-6	few	14	TRBJ1-2	ASSLGGLGSIYGYT
TRBV5-1	once	11	TRBJ2-1	ASSYTGNDEQF
TRBV10-3	-	13	TRBJ2-5	AIQASGGFQETQY
TRBV27	once	13	TRBJ2-6	ASSLSSGGANVLT
TRBV6-5	few	12	TRBJ1-1	ASSYRGRDTGAF
TRBV3-1/TRBV3-2	-	12	TRBJ2-1	ASSLAGAGGEQF
TRBV19	-	15	TRBJ1-2	ASSHLFRTGLGYGYT
TRBV3-1/TRBV3-2	-	14	TRBJ1-2	ASSPLGGRENYGYT
TRBV3-1/TRBV3-2	-	13	TRBJ1-6	ASSTGPGGNSPLY
TRBV19	-	12	TRBJ1-2	ASSAQGAPDGYT
TRBV11-2	-	15	TRBJ2-1	ASTPKWRLAGLNEQF
TRBV10-3	-	14	TRBJ1-4	AISGGQGATNEKLF
TRBV5-1	-	12	TRBJ1-2	ASSPGTGTYGYT
TRBV10-3	-	11	TRBJ1-2	AISPDRVYGYT
TRBV14	-	15	TRBJ1-6	ASSQTGYISYNSPLH
TRBV21-1	-	14	TRBJ2-3	ASSKGRVARVDTQY
TRBV29-1	-	13	TRBJ1-2	SVGGGVAFNYGYT
TRBV15	-	11	TRBJ2-1	ATSRGDRSEQF
TRBV9	-	13	TRBJ1-6	ASSVGSSYNSPLH
TRBV24-1	-	10	TRBJ1-2	ATSDGEWGYT
TRBV7-9	-	17	TRBJ2-5	ASSFFWAAGGSSKETQY
TRBV7-8	-	12	TRBJ1-5	ASNIKGGDQPQH
TRBV11-2	-	13	TRBJ1-2	ASSLGYRGNYGYT
TRBV19	-	16	TRBJ1-5	ASSIGPGGAMSNQPQH
TRBV19	-	13	TRBJ2-2	ASSIQGTGAGELF
TRBV6-5	-	10	TRBJ1-1	ASTFRFWRAF
TRBV11-2	once	10	TRBJ1-2	ASSRTGGGYT
TRBV2	-	12	TRBJ1-5	ASSEEDSNQPQH
TRBV5-4	once	14	TRBJ2-1	ASSLAGTGGAGEQF
TRBV9	once	13	TRBJ2-1	ASSVYSGGGYEQF
TRBV6-5	once	11	TRBJ1-2	ASSLQQGGGYT
TRBV5-1	-	15	TRBJ1-5	ASSLSPTGASNQPQH
TRBV7-9	-	11	TRBJ1-2	ASSLGTDYGYT
TRBV5-1	-	14	TRBJ1-2	ASSFLQGGSGWGYT